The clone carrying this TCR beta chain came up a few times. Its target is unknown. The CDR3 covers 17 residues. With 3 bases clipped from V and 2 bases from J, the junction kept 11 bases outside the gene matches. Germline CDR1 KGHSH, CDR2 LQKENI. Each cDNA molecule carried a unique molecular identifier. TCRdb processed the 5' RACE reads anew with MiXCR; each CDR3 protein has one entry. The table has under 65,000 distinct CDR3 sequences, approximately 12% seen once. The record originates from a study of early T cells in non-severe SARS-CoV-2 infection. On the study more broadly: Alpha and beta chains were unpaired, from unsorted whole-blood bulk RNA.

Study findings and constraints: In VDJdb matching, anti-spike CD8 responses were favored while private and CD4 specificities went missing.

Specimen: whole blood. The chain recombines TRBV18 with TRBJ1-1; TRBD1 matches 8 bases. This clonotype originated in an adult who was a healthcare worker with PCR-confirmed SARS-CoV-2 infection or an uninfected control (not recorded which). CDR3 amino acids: CASSPIARGQGNTEAFF. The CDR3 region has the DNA TGTGCCAGCTCACCTATTGCCAGGGGGCAAGGAAACACTGAAGCTTTCTTT.